This TCR beta chain was profiled in a study of intratumoral heterogeneity in liver cancer. With regard to the full study: Across the full approximately 14-patient cohort, most patients were male and the median age was 63 years. The study combined RNA-seq, DNA sequencing, TCR-seq and SNP array data from multiple regions of hepatocellular carcinoma specimens to study intratumor heterogeneity. A total of approximately 69 multiregional samples from around 14 HCC patients, consisting of 50 to 55 tumoral and some 20 adjacent nontumoral regions, were included in the overall cohort.

Every patient had early-stage hepatocellular carcinoma and went to surgical resection without receiving any prior therapy. None of the sampled areas showed macroscopic evidence of necrosis or hemorrhage. Multiple regions from a couple of patients were subjected to TCR sequencing (ImmunoSeq). Frozen tissue samples from resection were taken at least 1 cm away from one another. The N label marked samples taken from nontumoral liver tissue adjacent to the tumor. Genomic DNA was extracted from bulk tissue using the DNeasy blood and tissue kit. Points the paper makes about the study in general: A relatively low patient number and under-sampled tumor-infiltrating lymphocyte representation were acknowledged by the authors as limitations.

The V end loses 1 base and the J end loses 4 bases, and a stretch of 13 bases separates them. Inclusive of the bounding cysteine and phenylalanine, the CDR3 is 15 residues long. The only DNA kept is the CDR3, 45 bases in frame from the first base. CDR1 is given as MDHEN and CDR2 as SYDVKM, both from the germline V gene. A note on this clone: No antigen is known for it. Within one base of it there is no much larger clone, and no base qualities were kept.

The immunoSEQ assay was used to sequence TCR beta chain CDR3 regions from genomic DNA. Rearranged VDJ segments were amplified with primers that anneal to V and J segments. The original methods were these. The ImmunoSeq Analyzer software was used to calculate clonality and richness metrics. Fisher's exact test, supplemented by a beta-binomial method for added stringency, was applied to identify differentially abundant clones between regions. TCRdb obtained this table from immuneACCESS and retained in-frame rearrangements with V and J assigned. These tables miss some clones; where compared with another copy, unresolved V genes account for less than half of the shortfall, and the remainder is unexplained. V and J calls and clone size come straight from that table; D and trimming were deduced from the DNA. The sample yields 20,000 to 25,000 clones; around two thirds were counted once. Together, the top ten hold 17% of the sample.

Recombination linked TRBV28 to TRBJ1-1; the D gene assignment is ambiguous. Here the sequenced sample was tumor-adjacent normal tissue, taken before any cancer treatment. The TCR comes from a woman in her 70s with hepatocellular carcinoma. The nucleotides read TGTGCCAGCAGTTTATTGCCGGGGTTTAGCACTGAAGCTTTCTTT. The encoded protein is CASSLLPGFSTEAFF.